The T cell receptor beta chain under discussion was sequenced for a study of cytomegalovirus exposure and HLA in healthy donors (dated by TCRdb to about 2017). Describing the broader study: In an earlier analysis of roughly 590 of the donors, 250 to 350 Gb of sequence data and approximately 100 million unique TCR beta sequences from 150 million to 200 million T cells were reported. The number of typed donors differed by locus: roughly 629-640 for A, B, C, DRB1 and DQB1; 522 for DQA1; some 590 for DPA1; and roughly 450 for DPB1. Among the approximately 430 genotyped donors, approximately 82% belonged to the genetic ancestry cluster associated with self-reported Caucasian donors. Across some 400 genotyped donors of the cohort, an average of about 250,000 unique TCR beta nucleotide sequences per donor were sequenced, and 15% to 20% of those sequences were non-productive. Genome-wide SNP genotypes for about 60% of the roughly 700 donors were used in a later genetic analysis, which treated that subset as a discovery cohort. A later analysis re-analyzed previously published TCR beta repertoires from 600 to 850 donors and added high-resolution HLA genotyping to study TCR occurrence patterns. In the later analysis, no new phenotypic data were used to find candidate immune exposures; instead, reliance was placed on TCR beta sequences and their occurrence across donors. Every discovery cohort repertoire had been produced on one sequencing platform. The study profiled the T cell repertoires of around 700 subjects by immunosequencing and related them to cytomegalovirus serostatus. An early release covering about 600 HLA-typed donors comprised about 300 gigabases of sequencing data and approximately 85 million unique TCR sequences. Five DR-DQ haplotypes were handled as single units for association and clustering because linkage in the cohort was strong. The aim of the study was to test whether cataloging public T cell receptors could identify signatures of past pathogen exposure. The study combined high-throughput TCR immunosequencing, statistical association of individual TCRs with disease status, and machine learning to predict cytomegalovirus infection status. Besides the first cohort of approximately 670 subjects, a separate validation cohort made up of roughly 130 different subjects was used. In an earlier analysis of about 590 of the donors, high-throughput TCR beta sequencing was used to judge whether each TCR beta V gene segment behaved as functional or pseudogenic. Class I and class II HLA loci were covered by the typing at four-digit resolution. Donor age, sex, ethnicity and CMV serostatus were compiled alongside the repertoire data. What the research found in general, with its limitations: Most TCR sequences were seen in very few donors, while some public TCRs were found in many individuals. The cohort was sequenced for TCR beta chains only, and without alpha or paired-chain data the features that could be detected were limited. A later analysis associated roughly 17,000 TCR beta sequences with specific HLA alleles at a false discovery rate of 0.05. According to the authors, the approach could potentially be generalized to other disease states and immunological phenotypes. According to a later analysis, TCR association rates differed among HLA loci, with DRB1 alleles showing the most associated TCRs and HLA-C alleles showing the fewest. An earlier analysis of approximately 500 of the donors showed that most TCR beta V segments appeared in productive rearrangements either about 87% or about 30% of the time, which broadly matched IMGT annotations. Most CMV-associated TCR beta chains appeared to be HLA-restricted in a later analysis, and the HLA associations seemed to be driven largely by CMV exposure. Several of the top co-occurrence clusters appeared to be linked to parvovirus B19, influenza, CMV and Epstein-Barr virus, according to a later analysis. Because HLA typing was unavailable for some donors at each locus, only the typed subset was used in association tests. Three of the identified cytomegalovirus-associated TCR beta chains were confirmed in vitro to be specific for cytomegalovirus antigens. A cluster of highly shared sequence variants was judged likely to be a technical artifact of the sequencing pipeline. Sequencing depth was assumed to be roughly uniform across donors in the presence/absence analyses, though that assumption may not hold. In both the original and validation cohorts, the classifier was reported to diagnose cytomegalovirus status with high specificity and sensitivity. In a later genetic analysis, a missense DCLRE1C variant was associated with V-gene and J-gene trimming of TCR beta chains, and the association was replicated in an independent cohort. Some 16 rarely observed V segments, including chromosome 9 orphons, were excluded from the earlier analysis of about 500 of the donors because counts were too low. Some IMGT-functional V segments, including TRBV6-2 and TRBV6-3, could not be told apart with the 87-base-pair reads, so those segments were excluded. The study gave a list of some 150 TCR beta chains associated with cytomegalovirus. Linkage disequilibrium might explain the correlated functional status among segregating V segments, but an unknown experimental factor could not be ruled out. In a later analysis, HLA-associated TCR beta chains were found to be more clonally expanded and to have lower generation probabilities than equally common non-associated chains. A later genetic analysis reported fewer N-insertions in productive TCRs among donors in an Asian-associated ancestry cluster than the roughly 650-donor mean. A further reported finding was that TCR beta sequences accurately predicted the HLA-A and HLA-B alleles for most subjects in the first cohort. Assigning TCR associations to individual alleles was difficult when HLA alleles, especially DR and DQ, strongly co-occurred. The only immune exposure information available for the cohort was CMV serostatus.

The cohort consisted of 650 to 700 healthy bone marrow donors. At the time of sampling, every cohort member was nominally healthy, though immune exposures that went unrecorded were likely present. The donor was CMV seronegative and belonged to the group of under 400 seronegative cohort members. Each donor provided a peripheral blood sample, and peripheral blood mononuclear cells were used for TCR beta sequencing. Genomic DNA extraction from the blood cell samples was performed with the Qiagen DNeasy Blood Extraction Kit. Library construction relied on the immunoSEQ multiplex PCR assay. For the multiplex PCR, a mixture combining 60 forward primers for TCR Vbeta segments and 13 reverse primers for TCR Jbeta segments was used. The CDR3 region of rearranged TCR beta genes was amplified from genomic DNA with a multiplex PCR assay. Amplified TCR beta libraries were sequenced as 87-base-pair reads on the Illumina HiSeq System. Per the original workflow: A later analysis counted approximately 76 million unique TCR beta chains across the 700 or so repertoires, and roughly 11 million of these chains were shared by at least two donors. A nearest-neighbor algorithm error-corrected the raw reads and collapsed the reads into unique sequences, merging closely related sequences to remove PCR and sequencing errors. V, D and J gene segments were assigned by aligning CDR3 sequences to IMGT reference sequences. For a sequence to be retained, a match of at least six nucleotides to both a V gene segment and a J gene segment was required. Rearrangements were classified as productive when the CDR3 lacked stop codons and remained in frame with V and J, and all other rearrangements were classified as non-productive. Following IMGT convention, CDR3 was defined as the stretch from the second conserved V-encoded cysteine up to the conserved J-encoded phenylalanine. The earlier analysis of some 550 of the donors excluded any sequence lacking an unambiguous match to a single V gene segment. An earlier analysis of fewer than 750 of the donors called V segments functional above 56.7% productive rearrangements and segregating when the between-donor standard deviation exceeded 5%. A statistical classification framework was built for diagnosing cytomegalovirus status from the catalog of TCR beta chain sequences. V and J gene assignment, in a later analysis, came from comparing TCR nucleotide sequences with IMGT/GENE-DB human TR gene sequences. A later analysis assigned CDR3 sequences and most-parsimonious VDJ recombination scenarios with the TCRdist pipeline. In a later analysis, each TCR beta chain was defined by its CDR3 amino acid sequence together with its V-gene family, and reads without a unique V-gene family were excluded. To address suspected cross-contamination and a sequencing artifact, a later analysis removed roughly 580 highly shared, low-generation-probability nucleotide sequences. In a later analysis, a clonal expansion index for each public chain was calculated from normalized within-repertoire ranks of inferred template counts. A later analysis computed generation probabilities with a VDJ recombination model fitted to out-of-frame rearrangements, and checked the results against IGoR. In a later analysis, hypergeometric tests were used to score TCR-TCR, TCR-HLA and TCR-CMV co-occurrence, with a repertoire-size bias correction applied to TCR pairs. A later analysis estimated false discovery rates by permuting HLA or CMV assignments 20 times. In a later analysis, co-occurring TCRs were grouped using DBSCAN, with TCRdist sequence similarity added in when clustering inside HLA-allele-positive subsets. Repertoires with fewer than 30,000 or more than 120,000 public chains were left out of co-occurrence clustering, as were five repertoires with anomalous nucleotide sharing. TCRdb provides this immuneACCESS table in a form limited to in-frame rearrangements. Some clones are lacking; in checked studies, under half of them reflect an unresolved V gene, and why the rest are absent is not known. V, J and clone size are taken as reported in that table, and D and trimming were inferred from the DNA itself. Across this sample there are some 120,000 clones, with roughly 80% seen only once. The top ten hold 1.2% of the sample.

As encoded in the germline V gene, CDR1 is MDHEN while CDR2 is SYDVKM. The V and J ends are trimmed by 6 bases and 3 bases, leaving 22 bases between them. Reading from cysteine to phenylalanine, the CDR3 counts 17 amino acids. Only the CDR3 portion is preserved as DNA: 51 bases, with reading frame beginning at the first base. Regarding this clone: Its antigen specificity is not known. Base qualities were left out, and no much larger clone turns up one base away.

The chain couples TRBV28 to TRBJ2-3; 6 matching bases give a weak D call of TRBD2. Sequenced input: PBMCs. The source of this sequence is a female donor in good health and CMV-seronegative. CDR3 loop: CASSAVPLATLTDTQYF. The DNA reads TGTGCCAGCAGCGCAGTCCCCCTAGCGACGTTAACAGATACGCAGTATTTT.